The 20 T cell receptor beta chains given below trace back to one sample, sequenced in a study of PD-1 blockade in mismatch repair-deficient tumors (TCRdb year 2017). Library preparation used the immunoSEQ multiplex PCR assay. TCRdb re-hosts the immuneACCESS table, in-frame sequences only. Its copies lack some clones; in the studies checked, an unresolved V gene accounts for under half of them, and the cause for the rest is not known. The sample table holds tens of thousands of clones, of which approximately 78% were seen once. Of the sample, 2.5% to 4% is held by the ten largest clones. The sample here was peripheral blood, taken 4 weeks after starting pembrolizumab. These TCRs come from an adult with mismatch repair-deficient cancer.

The rearrangement uses TRBV2 and TRBJ2-2, with no clear D. Germline CDR1 reads SNHLY; CDR2 reads FYNNEI. This CDR3 is built from 15 residues. V lost 6 bases, J lost 0 bases, and 11 bases lay in between. CDR3 sequence: CASSRPGSNTGELFF. In DNA form, the CDR3 reads TGTGCCAGCAGCAGACCAGGATCGAACACCGGGGAGCTGTTTTTT.

The V and J genes are TRBV2 and TRBJ2-7, with a tentative D call TRBD1 (6 bases). With 3 bases removed from V and 1 base from J, the gap between germline ends came to 13 bases. The CDR3 runs 15 residues. CDR1 and CDR2 (germline): SNHLY, FYNNEI. DNA of the CDR3: TGTGCCAGCAGTGACCCCACAGGGTCATCCTACGAGCAGTACTTC. It translates to CASSDPTGSSYEQYF.

This sequence joins TRBV27 and TRBJ1-1; 7 nucleotides align to TRBD1. The V segment lost 5 bases and the J segment 1 base; nucleotides outside the gene matches: 4. This CDR3 is built from 14 residues. The germline V gene has CDR1 MNHEY and CDR2 SMNVEV (reference sequence). In DNA form, the CDR3 reads TGTGCCAGCAGTAGGACAGGACCGAACACTGAAGCTTTCTTT. It encodes CASSRTGPNTEAFF.

The chain employs TRBV11-1 and TRBJ1-1; D is unresolved. Trimming removed 1 base at V and 2 bases at J, with 5 bases between. Germline CDR1 is SGHAT and CDR2 is FQDESV (reference sequence). This CDR3 has 13 residues. The CDR3 coding sequence is TGTGCCAGCAGCTTAGTTCGTAACACTGAAGCTTTCTTT. Encoded protein: CASSLVRNTEAFF.

This chain joins TRBV7-2 and TRBJ1-3; D is uncertain. V dropped 6 bases and J dropped 1 base, with 7 bases sitting between them. CDR1 and CDR2 from the germline V gene are SGHTA and FQGNSA. This CDR3 region has 13 residues. As DNA, the CDR3 is TGTGCCAGCAGATTCGGGTCTGGAAACACCATATATTTT. Its protein product is CASRFGSGNTIYF.

The J gene is TRBJ1-2, the V gene TRBV10-3, with D tentatively TRBD1 (5 bases). The CDR3 covers 16 residues. Germline assignment: CDR1 ENHRY and CDR2 SYGVKD. V was pared by 4 bases and J by 3 bases, with 18 bases between. The CDR3 region has the DNA TGTGCCATCAGTGCGAAGGAGGCAGGGCAGGACTATGGCTACACCTTC. Protein sequence: CAISAKEAGQDYGYTF.

The V call is TRBV5-1, the J call TRBJ2-5, with TRBD2 matching 8 bases. Germline CDR1 and CDR2: SGHRS and YFSETQ. V lost 4 bases, J lost 0 bases, and 2 bases stayed unmatched. The CDR3 consists of 14 residues. Written as DNA, the CDR3 is TGCGCCAGCAGCCCTAGCGGGTACCAAGAGACCCAGTACTTC. Residues: CASSPSGYQETQYF.

This rearrangement joins TRBV20-1 to TRBJ1-2, with D unclear. Germline V gives CDR1 DFQATT, CDR2 SNEGSKA (reference sequence). V was pared by 3 bases and J by 6 bases, with 8 bases between. The CDR3 sequence is 11 residues long. CDR3 residues: CSARTENGYTF. Here the CDR3 DNA reads TGCAGTGCTAGGACTGAGAATGGCTACACCTTC.

The CDR3 region is CASSLASGGDTNYGYTF. The DNA for the CDR3 is TGTGCCAGCAGCTTGGCCTCAGGGGGTGATACTAACTATGGCTACACCTTC. J is TRBJ1-2 and V is TRBV5-4, with 7 bases that match TRBD1. Unmatched junction bases numbered 8, after V lost 0 bases and J lost 0 bases. CDR1 and CDR2 from the germline V gene are SGHNT and YYREEE (reference sequence). This CDR3 spans 17 amino acids.

The rearrangement links TRBV7-8 to TRBJ1-1, with a weak D call TRBD1 (6 bases). The V gene lost 6 bases and the J gene lost 5 bases, with 19 bases spanning the gap. The CDR3 is 15 residues long. Germline lookup yields CDR1 SGHVS and CDR2 FQNEAQ. The CDR3 spells CASRIKQGSPTEAFF. The DNA of the CDR3 is TGTGCCAGCAGGATAAAACAGGGATCTCCGACTGAAGCTTTCTTT.

This rearrangement joins TRBV5-4 to TRBJ1-2; possible D gene TRBD1, 6 bases. Germline values: CDR1 SGHNT, CDR2 YYREEE (reference sequence). V lost 4 bases and J lost 4, with 14 bases in between. This CDR3 contains 14 residues. The CDR3 DNA is TGTGCCAGCAGCCACAGGGATTTGGGCTATGGCTACACCTTC. This codes for CASSHRDLGYGYTF.

V usage is TRBV11-2 and J usage is TRBJ2-3; D possibly uses TRBD1 or TRBD2 (5 bases each). Trimming left V 4 bases short and J 14 bases short, with 19 bases between. Germline CDR1 reads SGHAT; CDR2 reads FQNNGV. The CDR3 extends over 13 amino acids. The CDR3 region has the DNA TGTGCCAGCAGCTCGGGGCGCGTGGGCTGGGGGTATTTT. Its translation: CASSSGRVGWGYF.

This clone was observed a handful of times. The chain carries TRBV29-1 and TRBJ2-7; D assignment may be TRBD1 or TRBD2 (5 bases each). Looked up from germline, CDR1 is SQVTM and CDR2 is ANQGSEA. V was cut by 7 bases and J by 0 bases, with 13 bases left in between. The CDR3 has 13 residues. CDR3 coding DNA: TGCAGCGCCAGGGAAGGGAGCTCCTACGAGCAGTACTTC. Translated, it gives CSAREGSSYEQYF.

The CDR3 nucleotides are TGTGCCAGCAGCTCGGGAGGAAACACAGATACGCAGTATTTT. It is translated as CASSSGGNTDTQYF. This chain connects TRBV5-5 to TRBJ2-3; TRBD2 agrees at 7 bases. Germline V gene data show CDR1 as SGHKS and CDR2 as YYEKEE (reference sequence). Losses at the gene ends were 3 bases for V and 2 bases for J; bases not matched to a gene: 3. This CDR3 region has 14 residues.

The V call is TRBV6-1, the J call TRBJ1-1, with D possibly being TRBD1 (5 bases). The CDR3 runs to 13 residues. With 3 bases removed from V and 4 bases from J, the gap between germline ends came to 9 bases. Germline loops: CDR1 MNHNS, CDR2 SASEGT. In nucleotides, the CDR3 is TGTGCCAGCAGTGACAGGGATCGCACTGAAGCTTTCTTT. It yields the protein CASSDRDRTEAFF.

The chain links TRBV5-4 to TRBJ2-5, with D tentatively TRBD1 or TRBD2 (5 bases each). This CDR3 has 15 residues. The germline V and J ends were trimmed by 0 bases and 5 bases, with 14 bases remaining between them. Germline-derived CDR1 and CDR2 are SGHNT and YYREEE (reference sequence). CDR3 protein: CASSLVGTGGETQYF. CDR3 bases: TGTGCCAGCAGCTTGGTCGGGACGGGCGGGGAGACCCAGTACTTC.

This rearrangement joins TRBV28 to TRBJ2-2; 10 bases fit TRBD2. V shed 2 bases and J 5 bases; nucleotides not matched to a gene: 2. The CDR3 consists of 15 residues. The germline CDR1 and CDR2 sequences are MDHEN and SYDVKM. CDR3 nucleotide sequence: TGTGCCAGCAGTTTAATAGCGGGGGGAACCGGGGAGCTGTTTTTT. Translating gives CASSLIAGGTGELFF.

The chain recombines TRBV29-1 with TRBJ1-2, with D uncertain. The germline V gene has CDR1 SQVTM and CDR2 ANQGSEA. This CDR3 comprises 12 residues. V was trimmed by 3 bases and J by 5 bases, leaving 10 bases between them. The CDR3 DNA sequence: TGCAGCGTTGAGCTAGCAGCTTATGGCTACACCTTC. Protein sequence: CSVELAAYGYTF.

This chain uses TRBV11-2 with TRBJ2-1; D might be TRBD1 (6 bases). CDR3 length: 14 residues. The V and J ends lost 5 bases and 7 bases respectively, with 15 bases between them. Germline V CDR1 and CDR2: SGHAT, FQNNGV. The CDR3 DNA sequence: TGTGCCAGCAGCCCCCAACAGGGTCGGAATGAGCAGTTCTTC. It yields the protein CASSPQQGRNEQFF.

The chain joins TRBV29-1 to TRBJ1-1, with D perhaps TRBD1 (5 bases). The CDR3 has 12 amino acids. Trimming shortened V by 4 bases and J by 1 base, and 7 bases separated the two germline ends. Germline lookup yields CDR1 SQVTM and CDR2 ANQGSEA. The chain's CDR3 is CSVARGNTEAFF. As DNA, the CDR3 is TGCAGCGTTGCTAGGGGGAACACTGAAGCTTTCTTT.